This T cell receptor (beta chain) was identified in a study of technical replicates of blood from several donors (dated by TCRdb to the late 2010s). Taken from the germline V gene, the CDR1 and CDR2 loops are SNHLY and FYNNEI. Counted from cysteine to phenylalanine, this CDR3 has 18 amino acids. Only CDR3 DNA is held: 54 bases, read in frame from base 1. Unmatched junction bases come to 8, with V trimmed by 4 bases and J by 0 bases. Remarks on this clone: The clone's antigen remains unknown. No base-level quality is on record; no much larger clone is a single base apart.

Library preparation was by the immunoSEQ multiplex PCR assay. TCRdb provides this immuneACCESS table in a form limited to in-frame rearrangements. Some clones are lacking; in checked studies, under half of them reflect an unresolved V gene, and why the rest are absent is not known. The sample has about 100,000 clones on record, 85% to 95% of them singletons. The top ten clonotypes cover roughly 0.3% of the sample. Sequencing was done on a sample of T cells isolated from PBMCs. The chain couples TRBV2 to TRBJ2-1; a stretch of 11 junction bases matches TRBD2. The sequence was obtained from a human donor in good health. The sequence in DNA is TGTGCCAGCAGTGGATGGACTAGCGGGCCCAGCTCCTACAATGAGCAGTTCTTC. Translated, this gives CASSGWTSGPSSYNEQFF.